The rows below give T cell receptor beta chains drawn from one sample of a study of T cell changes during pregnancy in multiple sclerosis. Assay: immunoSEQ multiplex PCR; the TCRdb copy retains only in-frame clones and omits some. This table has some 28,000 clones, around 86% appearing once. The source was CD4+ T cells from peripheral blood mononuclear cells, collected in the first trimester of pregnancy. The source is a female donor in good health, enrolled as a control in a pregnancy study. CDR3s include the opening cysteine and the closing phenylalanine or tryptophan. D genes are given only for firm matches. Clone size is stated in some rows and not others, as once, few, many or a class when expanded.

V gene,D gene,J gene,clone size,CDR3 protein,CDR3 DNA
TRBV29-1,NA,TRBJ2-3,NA,CSVVYSADTQYF,TGCAGCGTTGTTTACTCGGCAGATACGCAGTATTTT
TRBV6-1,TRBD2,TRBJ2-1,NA,CASSPPPGGYNEQFF,TGTGCCAGCAGCCCCCCACCGGGGGGCTACAATGAGCAGTTCTTC
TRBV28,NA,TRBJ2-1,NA,CASTQAGNEQFF,TGTGCCAGTACCCAAGCCGGCAATGAGCAGTTCTTC
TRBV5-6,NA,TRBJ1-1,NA,CASSGGGGLRTEAFF,TGTGCCAGCAGCGGGGGGGGAGGGTTGCGCACTGAAGCTTTCTTT
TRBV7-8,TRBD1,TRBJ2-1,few,CASSPTDRGTEQFF,TGTGCCAGCAGCCCGACGGACAGGGGCACTGAGCAGTTCTTC
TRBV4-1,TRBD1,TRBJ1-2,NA,CASSQDPGQGTYGYTF,TGCGCCAGCAGCCAAGATCCGGGACAGGGGACCTATGGCTACACCTTC
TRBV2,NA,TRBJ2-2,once,CASSGEESTGELFF,TGTGCCAGCAGTGGAGAGGAGTCCACCGGGGAGCTGTTTTTT
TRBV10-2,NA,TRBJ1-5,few,CASSESFGGHQPQHF,TGCGCCAGCAGTGAGTCCTTCGGGGGTCATCAGCCCCAGCATTTT
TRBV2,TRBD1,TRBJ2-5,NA,CASNGFVQGGQQYF,TGTGCCAGCAACGGCTTTGTTCAAGGGGGCCAGCAGTACTTC
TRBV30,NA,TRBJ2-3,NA,CAWSLGGTTTDTQYF,TGTGCCTGGAGCCTAGGGGGGACTACCACAGATACGCAGTATTTT
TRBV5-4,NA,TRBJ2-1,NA,CASRGQGGRQFF,TGTGCCAGCCGAGGGCAGGGGGGCCGTCAGTTCTTC